The next 7 T cell receptor beta chains were all read from a single sample in a study of post-analysis software for immune sequencing data (dated by TCRdb to between 2015 and 2017). The paper's findings and limits, for the study overall: Significantly higher frequencies in patients than in controls were found for roughly 5 TRBV segments, including TRBV5-6, TRBV5-1 and TRBV20-1.

The antigens of these receptors remain unknown. The library was built by means of PCR. Instrument used: Illumina HiSeq 2500. To reduce PCR and sequencing biases, unique molecular identifiers were built into the TCR beta cDNA libraries. TCRdb redid the processing of the public reads, applying fastp at Q25 and MiXCR, and retained in-frame beta chains. Entries are consolidated by CDR3 protein sequence, retaining the most common genes and DNA. The sample table records about 430,000 distinct CDR3 sequences; approximately 38% of these occur just once. The ten largest clones take up 6.5% to 8% of the sample. Sequencing was done on a sample of blood. The receptors shown here come from a girl aged 2-10 years with multiple sclerosis.

The chain employs TRBV5-6 and TRBJ2-5, with TRBD1 matching 10 bases. The end of the DNA is better explained by TRBJ2-7, so the J call may be wrong. Germline lookup yields CDR1 SGHDT and CDR2 YYEEEE. This CDR3 comprises 15 residues. The CDR3 DNA sequence: TGTGCCAGCAGCTGGGCGGGACAGGGGAAAAACGAGCAGTACTTC. This gives the protein CASSWAGQGKNEQYF.

This chain uses TRBV29-1 with TRBJ2-6; 8 nucleotides line up with TRBD1. CDR1 and CDR2 (germline): SQVTM, ANQGSEA. The CDR3 is 14 amino acids. V shed 5 bases, J shed 4 bases, and the junction held 4 bases outside the gene matches. Here the CDR3 DNA reads TGCAGCGTTTCACAGGGGGAAGGGGCCAACGTCCTGACTTTC. This codes for CSVSQGEGANVLTF.

This sequence joins TRBV12-3 or TRBV12-4 and TRBJ2-5; 9 bases are shared with TRBD1. V dropped 4 bases and J dropped 1; count of bases not matched to a gene: 1. This CDR3 region has 14 residues. CDR3 sequence reads: CASSSTGGQETQYF. The CDR3 DNA is TGTGCCAGCAGTTCGACAGGGGGCCAAGAGACCCAGTACTTC.

The V gene is TRBV28, the J gene TRBJ2-1, with D maybe TRBD2 (6 bases). Trimming took 5 bases from V and 0 from J, leaving 11 bases between them. The CDR3 loop spans 15 amino acids. Germline V gene lookup returns CDR1 MDHEN and CDR2 SYDVKM. CDR3 residues: CASSPIADSYNEQFF. CDR3 sequence (DNA): TGTGCCAGCAGTCCTATAGCGGACTCCTACAATGAGCAGTTCTTC.

This clonotype turned up a few times. This chain connects TRBV7-8 to TRBJ2-7; 9 nucleotides match TRBD1. Germline CDR1 SGHVS, CDR2 FQNEAQ. The CDR3 is made up of 15 amino acids. V lost 3 bases, J lost 4 bases, and 7 bases stayed unmatched. For the CDR3, the DNA is TGTGCCAGCAGCTTTTGGACAGGGGTAGGTTACGAGCAGTACTTC. Translation: CASSFWTGVGYEQYF.

The CDR3 sequence is CASSQGSNYGYTF. The CDR3 nucleotides read TGTGCCAGCAGCCAGGGTTCTAACTATGGCTACACCTTC. This chain links TRBV12-3 or TRBV12-4 with TRBJ1-2, with TRBD1 as a possible D gene (5 bases). The CDR3 is made up of 13 amino acids. V was shortened by 6 bases and J by 0 bases, with 8 bases between the two germline ends.

The V gene is TRBV28, the J gene TRBJ2-7, with 8 bases aligning to TRBD2. Germline assignment: CDR1 MDHEN and CDR2 SYDVKM. The CDR3 runs 17 residues. V lost 5 bases, J lost 2 bases, and 14 bases stayed unmatched. The DNA for the CDR3 is TGTGCCAGCAGTAGATATAGGACTAGCCACACTCCCTACGAGCAGTACTTC. Its protein product is CASSRYRTSHTPYEQYF.